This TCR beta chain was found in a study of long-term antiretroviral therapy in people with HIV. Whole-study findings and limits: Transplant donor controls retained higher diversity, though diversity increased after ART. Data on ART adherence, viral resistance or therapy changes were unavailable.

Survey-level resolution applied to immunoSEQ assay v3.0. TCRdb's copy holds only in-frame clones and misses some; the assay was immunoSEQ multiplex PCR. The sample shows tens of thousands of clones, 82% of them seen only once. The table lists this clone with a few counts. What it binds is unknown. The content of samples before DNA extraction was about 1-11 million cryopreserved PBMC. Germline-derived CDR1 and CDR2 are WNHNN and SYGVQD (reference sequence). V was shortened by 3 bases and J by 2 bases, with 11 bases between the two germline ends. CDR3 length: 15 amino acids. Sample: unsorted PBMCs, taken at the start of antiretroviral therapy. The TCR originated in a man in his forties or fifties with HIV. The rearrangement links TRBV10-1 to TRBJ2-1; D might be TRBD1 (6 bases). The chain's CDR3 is CASSDRQGTYNEQFF. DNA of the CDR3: TGCGCCAGCAGTGATCGGCAGGGGACCTACAATGAGCAGTTCTTC.